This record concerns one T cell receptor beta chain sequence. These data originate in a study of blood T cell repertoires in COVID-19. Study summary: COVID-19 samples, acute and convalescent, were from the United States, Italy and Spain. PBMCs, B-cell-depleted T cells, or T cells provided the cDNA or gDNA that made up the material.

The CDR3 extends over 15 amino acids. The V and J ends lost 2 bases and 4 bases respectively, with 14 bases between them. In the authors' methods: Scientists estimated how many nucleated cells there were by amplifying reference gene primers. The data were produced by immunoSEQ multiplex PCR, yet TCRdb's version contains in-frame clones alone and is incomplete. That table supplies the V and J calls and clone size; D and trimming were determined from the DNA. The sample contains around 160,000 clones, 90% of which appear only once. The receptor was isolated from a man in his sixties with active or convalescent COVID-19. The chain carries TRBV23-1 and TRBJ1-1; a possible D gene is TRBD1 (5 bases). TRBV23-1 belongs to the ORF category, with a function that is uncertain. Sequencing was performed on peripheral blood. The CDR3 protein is CASSQAKRQGTEAFF. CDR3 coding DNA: TGCGCCAGCAGTCAAGCGAAGAGGCAGGGCACTGAAGCTTTCTTT.